The 21 T cell receptor beta chains given below trace back to one sample, sequenced in a study of T-cell reconstitution after alpha-beta-depleted transplantation in children. Construction of the TCRbeta library involved unique molecular identifiers. TCRdb reanalysed the PCR reads using MiXCR and keeps one entry per CDR3 protein. The repertoire holds about 610,000 distinct CDR3 sequences, with roughly a tenth as singletons. Sequencing used PBMCs from the stem cell graft donor, obtained from the stem cell graft. These receptors originate from a human donor who donated a stem cell graft to a child with acute myeloid leukemia.

This clonotype was seen more than once but under ten times. The gene calls are TRBV7-9 and TRBJ1-5; the match to TRBD1 covers 7 bases. The trim removed 1 base at V and 7 bases at J, leaving 7 bases unmatched. The CDR3 loop spans 15 amino acids. Germline V gene sequence: CDR1 SEHNR, CDR2 FQNEAQ (reference sequence). The CDR3 reads CASSLGQGSGQPQHF. CDR3 bases: TGTGCCAGCAGCTTAGGACAGGGCTCGGGACAGCCCCAGCATTTT.

This clonotype was counted many times. The CDR3 region has the DNA TGTGCCAGCAGTATGGTCCCGGCTACGCAGTATTTT. Amino acids: CASSMVPATQYF. The gene calls are TRBV28 and TRBJ2-3; no reliable D call. This CDR3 contains 12 residues. Germline V gives CDR1 MDHEN, CDR2 SYDVKM. Trimming cost V 5 bases and J 8 bases, with 11 bases left between them.

This clonotype showed up just a few times. The chain combines TRBV5-1 with TRBJ2-3; 9 nucleotides match TRBD2. The V and J ends lost 0 bases and 5 bases, in that order; junction bases with no gene match: 7. There are 16 residues in the CDR3. Germline lookup yields CDR1 SGHRS and CDR2 YFSETQ. The CDR3 coding sequence is TGCGCCAGCAGCTTGGCCGCGCGGGAGGGCCAAGATACGCAGTATTTT. As protein: CASSLAAREGQDTQYF. The full variable domain, completed using reference TRBV5-1 and TRBJ2-3, is KAGVTQTPRYLIKTRGQQVTLSCSPISGHRSVSWYQQTPGQGLQFLFEYFSETQRNKGNFPGRFSGRQFSNSRSEMNVSTLELGDSALYLCASSLAAREGQDTQYFGPGTRLTVL.

This chain joins TRBV2 and TRBJ2-7; possibly TRBD2 for D (5 bases). V shed 6 bases and J shed 2 bases, with 14 bases lying between them. The germline CDR1 and CDR2 sequences are SNHLY and FYNNEI. The length of the CDR3 is 14 residues. As DNA, the CDR3 is TGTGCCAGCAGCTCGGGGATTGTTCCCTACGAGCAGTACTTC. Translating it yields CASSSGIVPYEQYF.

This clonotype occurred a few times. The chain uses TRBV7-2 and TRBJ2-7; 8 nucleotides match TRBD2. The CDR3 is 15 amino acids. V lost 3 bases to trimming and J lost 0 bases; unmatched junction nucleotides: 4. The V gene's germline CDR1 is SGHTA and CDR2 FQGNSA. The CDR3 DNA sequence: TGTGCCAGCAGCTTGACCGGGACTAGCTCCTACGAGCAGTACTTC. This codes for CASSLTGTSSYEQYF.

There are many counts of this clonotype. The rearrangement uses TRBV5-1 and TRBJ2-1; the D gene is possibly TRBD2 (6 bases). The V and J ends lost 0 bases and 8 bases respectively, with 12 bases between them. The CDR3 totals 14 residues. Germline values: CDR1 SGHRS, CDR2 YFSETQ. As DNA, the CDR3 is TGCGCCAGCAGCTTGGCTAGGAGGGTAGATGAGCAGTTCTTC. Translating gives CASSLARRVDEQFF.

The V and J genes are TRBV25-1 and TRBJ2-7; possibly TRBD1 for D (7 bases). Germline CDR1 and CDR2: MGHDK and SYGVNS. Trimming took 6 bases from V and 3 from J, leaving 18 bases between them. The CDR3 is made up of 15 amino acids. This CDR3 reads CASREGATGIYEQYF. The CDR3 DNA reads TGTGCCAGCAGGGAGGGGGCGACAGGGATCTACGAGCAGTACTTC.

The table lists this clonotype with a few counts. This chain uses TRBV29-1 with TRBJ1-5, with 7 bases identical to TRBD1. This CDR3 is built from 12 residues. Per germline, CDR1 SQVTM and CDR2 ANQGSEA. J was trimmed by 6 bases and V by 5 bases; bases with no gene match: 4. The DNA for the CDR3 is TGCAGCGTTTCACAGGGGACTCAGCCCCAGCATTTT. Translated: CSVSQGTQPQHF.

This clonotype appeared a few times. This chain links TRBV12-3 or TRBV12-4 with TRBJ1-5; a possible D gene is TRBD1 (5 bases). This CDR3 comprises 15 residues. Trimming cost V 5 bases and J 3 bases, with 14 bases left between them. In nucleotides, the CDR3 is TGTGCCAGCAGTCCAGGGCAGGTTCACAATCAGCCCCAGCATTTT. Its translation: CASSPGQVHNQPQHF.

The J gene is TRBJ2-7, the V gene TRBV19, with a tentative D call TRBD1 (5 bases). Looked up from germline, CDR1 is LNHDA and CDR2 is SQIVND (reference sequence). V lost 1 base and J 2 bases, leaving 9 bases between the germline ends. The CDR3 is made up of 14 amino acids. This CDR3 is CASSIGGWAYEQYF. In DNA, the CDR3 is TGTGCCAGTAGTATAGGGGGCTGGGCCTACGAGCAGTACTTC.

This chain links TRBV7-2 with TRBJ2-3, with D possibly being TRBD1 (5 bases). Trimming removed 5 bases from V and 2 bases from J, with 11 bases in between. The CDR3 is 14 amino acids. Germline V gene lookup returns CDR1 SGHTA and CDR2 FQGNSA. CDR3 region: CASSPPGYTDTQYF. The CDR3 DNA sequence: TGTGCCAGCAGCCCCCCAGGGTACACAGATACGCAGTATTTT.

In its sample, this clonotype was seen a few times. The chain combines TRBV7-2 with TRBJ1-5; a possible D gene is TRBD1 (5 bases). Germline V lookup: CDR1 SGHTA, CDR2 FQGNSA. The V end was cut by 1 base, the J end by 6 bases, with 16 bases between. The CDR3 sequence is 16 residues long. The CDR3: CASSLVASGSGQPQHF. The CDR3 bases are TGTGCCAGCAGCTTAGTAGCGTCAGGGTCCGGTCAGCCCCAGCATTTT.

V usage is TRBV3-1 and J usage is TRBJ1-6; TRBD1 matches 7 bases. The CDR3 spans 14 residues. CDR1 and CDR2 from the germline V gene are LGHDT and YNNKEL (reference sequence). V was pared by 6 bases and J by 7 bases, with 6 bases of the junction left unmatched. CDR3 coding DNA: TGTGCCAGCAGATTCCGGGACAGAAATTCACCCCTCCACTTT. It codes for CASRFRDRNSPLHF.

This clonotype was found many times. CDR3 in amino acids: CATQGVEGGYTF. CDR3 DNA: TGTGCCACCCAGGGGGTAGAGGGTGGCTACACCTTC. The V gene is TRBV6-5, the J gene TRBJ1-2, with TRBD1 matching over 7 bases. This CDR3 region has 12 residues. V shed 10 bases, J shed 7 bases, and the junction held 9 bases outside the gene matches. Germline V CDR1 and CDR2: MNHEY, SVGAGI.

V gene TRBV20-1 combines with J gene TRBJ2-3, with D perhaps TRBD1 or TRBD2 (5 bases each). Trimming left V 6 bases short and J 0 bases short, with 13 bases between. This CDR3 comprises 14 residues. CDR1 is DFQATT, CDR2 SNEGSKA, per germline (reference sequence). This CDR3 is CSARSWGSTDTQYF. In nucleotides, the CDR3 is TGCAGTGCCCGAAGCTGGGGGAGCACAGATACGCAGTATTTT.

This clonotype has ten or more counts. The chain has TRBV6-5 and TRBJ2-3; 9 nucleotides match TRBD2. Germline CDR1 reads MNHEY; CDR2 reads SVGAGI. The CDR3 runs to 16 residues. V was pared by 0 bases and J by 6 bases, with 7 bases of the junction left unmatched. CDR3 in DNA: TGTGCCAGCAGTTACTCAGGGGCGGGAGGGCCTGATACGCAGTATTTT. Its protein is CASSYSGAGGPDTQYF.

This clonotype was counted at least ten times. V is TRBV28 and J is TRBJ1-2, with D perhaps TRBD1 (5 bases). This CDR3 is 12 amino acids long. Trimming took 6 bases from V and 4 from J, leaving 9 bases between them. Germline CDR1 is MDHEN and CDR2 is SYDVKM. DNA for the CDR3: TGTGCCAGCAGATCGGGGGGCTATGGCTACACCTTC. It is translated as CASRSGGYGYTF.

CDR3: CASSDKGQRLTDTQYF. CDR3 nucleotide sequence: TGTGCCAGCAGTGATAAGGGACAGCGACTCACAGATACGCAGTATTTT. The rearrangement uses TRBV6-1 and TRBJ2-3, with TRBD1 matching over 7 bases. This CDR3 has 16 residues. Trimming removed 3 bases from V and 2 bases from J; junction bases left unmatched: 8. Germline V gives CDR1 MNHNS, CDR2 SASEGT.

The rearrangement uses TRBV5-1 and TRBJ2-7; D possibly corresponds to TRBD1 (7 bases). V was cut by 4 bases and J by 4 bases, with 18 bases left in between. The CDR3 runs 15 residues. Per the germline V gene, CDR1 is SGHRS and CDR2 is YFSETQ. The CDR3: CASSRGNRGVYEQYF. The CDR3 bases are TGCGCCAGCAGCCGGGGGAACAGGGGAGTGTACGAGCAGTACTTC.

This clonotype was observed a few times. Its ends do not fully match the called genes, so a read error is possible. J is TRBJ1-1 and V is TRBV20-1, with TRBD1 identical over 7 bases. CDR1 is DFQATT, CDR2 SNEGSKA, per germline (reference sequence). CDR3 length: 14 residues. The CDR3 region is CSARAGTANTEASF. CDR3 in DNA: TGCAGTGCTAGAGCCGGGACAGCGAACACTGAAGCTTCCTTT.

The chain employs TRBV29-1 and TRBJ2-7; weak D call: TRBD2 (6 bases). The ends were cut back, 4 bases at V and 2 bases at J, with 12 bases in the middle. The V gene's germline CDR1 is SQVTM and CDR2 ANQGSEA. The CDR3 runs to 13 residues. The CDR3: CSVGGTPTYEQYF. The CDR3 DNA reads TGCAGCGTTGGCGGGACTCCTACCTACGAGCAGTACTTC.